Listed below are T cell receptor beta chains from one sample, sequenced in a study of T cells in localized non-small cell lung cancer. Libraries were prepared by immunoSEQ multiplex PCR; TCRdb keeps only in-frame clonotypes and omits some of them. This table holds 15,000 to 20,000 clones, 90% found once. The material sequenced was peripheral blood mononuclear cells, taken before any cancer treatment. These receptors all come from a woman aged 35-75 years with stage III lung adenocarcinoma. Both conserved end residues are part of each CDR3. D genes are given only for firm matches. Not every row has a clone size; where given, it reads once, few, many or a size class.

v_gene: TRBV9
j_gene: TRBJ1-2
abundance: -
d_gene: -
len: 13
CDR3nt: TGTGCCAGCAGCGTAGTCGCGGACTATGGCTACACCTTC
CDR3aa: CASSVVADYGYTF

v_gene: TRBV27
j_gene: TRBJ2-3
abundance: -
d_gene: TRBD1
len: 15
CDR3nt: TGTGCCAGCAGTTCGTACAGGGGGAGCACAGATACGCAGTATTTT
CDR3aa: CASSSYRGSTDTQYF

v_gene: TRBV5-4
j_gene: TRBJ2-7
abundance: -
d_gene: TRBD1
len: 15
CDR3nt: TGTGCCAGCAGCAAAACAGGGGCCAGCTCCTACGAGCAGTACTTC
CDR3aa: CASSKTGASSYEQYF

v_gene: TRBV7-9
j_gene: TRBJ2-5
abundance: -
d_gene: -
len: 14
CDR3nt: TGTGCCAGCAGCCCAACAGGGAATAAGGAGACCCAGTACTTC
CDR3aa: CASSPTGNKETQYF

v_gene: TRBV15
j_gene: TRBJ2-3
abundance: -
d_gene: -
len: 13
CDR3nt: TGTGCCACCAAAGGGACAAACACAGATACGCAGTATTTT
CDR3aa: CATKGTNTDTQYF

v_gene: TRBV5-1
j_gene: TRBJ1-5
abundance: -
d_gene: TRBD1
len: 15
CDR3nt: TGCGCCAGCAGCGCCGACGGACAGGGTAATCAGCCCCAGCATTTT
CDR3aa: CASSADGQGNQPQHF

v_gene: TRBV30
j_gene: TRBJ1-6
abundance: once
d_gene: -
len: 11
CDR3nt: TGTGCCTGGGACAGGAATTCACCCCTCCACTTT
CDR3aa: CAWDRNSPLHF

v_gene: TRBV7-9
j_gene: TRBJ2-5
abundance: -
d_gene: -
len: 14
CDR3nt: TGTGCCAGCAGCTTAGGTGATTCCCAAGAGACCCAGTACTTC
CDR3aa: CASSLGDSQETQYF

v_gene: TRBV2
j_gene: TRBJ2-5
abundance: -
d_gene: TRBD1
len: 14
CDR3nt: TGTGCCAGCAGTGATACAGGGGGCCGGGAGACCCAGTACTTC
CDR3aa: CASSDTGGRETQYF

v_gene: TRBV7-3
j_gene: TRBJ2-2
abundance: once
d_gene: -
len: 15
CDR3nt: TGTGCCAGCAGTCCCGCGGCTCCGTGGGCCGGGGAGCTGTTTTTT
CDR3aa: CASSPAAPWAGELFF

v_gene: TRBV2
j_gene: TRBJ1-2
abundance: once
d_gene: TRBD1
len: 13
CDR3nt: TGTGCCAGCAGGATGGGACAGACCGATGGCTACACCTTC
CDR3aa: CASRMGQTDGYTF

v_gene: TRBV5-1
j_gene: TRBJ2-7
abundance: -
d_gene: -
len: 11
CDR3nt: TGCGCCAGCAGCTCGGGGGAGGAGCAGTACTTC
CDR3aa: CASSSGEEQYF

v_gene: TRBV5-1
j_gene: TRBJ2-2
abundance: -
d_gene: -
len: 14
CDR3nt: TGCGCCAGCAGCTTGGACTGGAACACCGGGGAGCTGTTTTTT
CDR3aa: CASSLDWNTGELFF

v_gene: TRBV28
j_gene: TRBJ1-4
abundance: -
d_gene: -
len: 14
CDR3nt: TGTGCCAGCAGCCCACCGGGTGCCAATGAAAAACTGTTTTTT
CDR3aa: CASSPPGANEKLFF

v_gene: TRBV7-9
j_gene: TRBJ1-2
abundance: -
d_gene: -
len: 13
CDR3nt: TGTGCCAGCAGCTTAGCCCAGGGTTATGGCTACACCTTC
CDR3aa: CASSLAQGYGYTF

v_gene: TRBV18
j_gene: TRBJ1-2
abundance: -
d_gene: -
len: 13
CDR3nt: TGTGCCAGCTCACCGGGAGAAAACTATGGCTACACCTTC
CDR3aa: CASSPGENYGYTF

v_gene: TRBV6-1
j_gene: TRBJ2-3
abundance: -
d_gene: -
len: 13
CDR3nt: TGTGCCAGCAACCGAGAGGGAACGGATACGCAGTATTTT
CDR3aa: CASNREGTDTQYF

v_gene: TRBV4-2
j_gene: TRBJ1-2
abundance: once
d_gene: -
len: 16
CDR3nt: TGTGCCAGCAGCCAAGCGGGCAGCCCTACGGAATATGGCTACACCTTC
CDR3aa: CASSQAGSPTEYGYTF

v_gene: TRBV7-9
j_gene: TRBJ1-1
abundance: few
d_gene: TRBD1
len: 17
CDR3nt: TGTGCCAGCAGCTTGGGACAGGACTCGTTGGGAGGCACTGAAGCTTTCTTT
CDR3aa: CASSLGQDSLGGTEAFF

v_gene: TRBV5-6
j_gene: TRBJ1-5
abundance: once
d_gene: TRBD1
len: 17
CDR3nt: TGTGCCAGCAGCTCCAGACAGGGGACAGATAGCAATCAGCCCCAGCATTTT
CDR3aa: CASSSRQGTDSNQPQHF

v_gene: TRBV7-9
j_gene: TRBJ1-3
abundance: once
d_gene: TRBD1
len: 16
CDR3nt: TGTGCCAGCAGCGGACAGGGGACAATCTCTGGAAACACCATATATTTT
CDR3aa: CASSGQGTISGNTIYF

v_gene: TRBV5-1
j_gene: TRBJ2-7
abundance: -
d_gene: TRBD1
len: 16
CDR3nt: TGCGCCAGCAGCTTGAGGGCAGGGGGCTCTCAAGGCGAGCAGTACTTC
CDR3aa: CASSLRAGGSQGEQYF

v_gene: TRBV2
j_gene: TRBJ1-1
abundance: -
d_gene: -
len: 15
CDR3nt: TGTGCCAGCAGTGGGGCAGTAGTAATGAACACTGAAGCTTTCTTT
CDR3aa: CASSGAVVMNTEAFF

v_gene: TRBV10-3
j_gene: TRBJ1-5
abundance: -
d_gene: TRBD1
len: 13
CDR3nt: TGTGCCTCCACGGACAGGGTTAATCAGCCCCAGCATTTT
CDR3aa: CASTDRVNQPQHF

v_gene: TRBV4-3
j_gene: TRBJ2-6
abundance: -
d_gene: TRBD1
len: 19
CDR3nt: TGCGCCAGCAGCGAGTATATTCCGGGACAGGGCTCTGGGGCCAACGTCCTGACTTTC
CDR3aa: CASSEYIPGQGSGANVLTF

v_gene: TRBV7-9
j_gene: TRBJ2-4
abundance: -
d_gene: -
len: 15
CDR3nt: TGTGCCAGCAGCTTAGGTACGATCGACAAAAACATTCAGTACTTC
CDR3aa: CASSLGTIDKNIQYF

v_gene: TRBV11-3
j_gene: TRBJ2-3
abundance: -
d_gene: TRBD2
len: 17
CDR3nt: TGTGCCAGCAGCCCATCGGGGCTAGCGGGATTCACAGATACGCAGTATTTT
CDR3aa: CASSPSGLAGFTDTQYF

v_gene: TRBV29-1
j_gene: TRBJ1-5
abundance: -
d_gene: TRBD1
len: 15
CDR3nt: TGCAGCCTACCCCAGGGGGCGGCTATCAATCAGCCCCAGCATTTT
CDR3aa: CSLPQGAAINQPQHF

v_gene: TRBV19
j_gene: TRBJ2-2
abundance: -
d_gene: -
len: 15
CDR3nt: TGTGCCAGTAGTATCACAGGACCGAACACCGGGGAGCTGTTTTTT
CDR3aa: CASSITGPNTGELFF

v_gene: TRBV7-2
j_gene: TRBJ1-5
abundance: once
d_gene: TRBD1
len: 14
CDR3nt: TGTGCCAGCAGCCTTGACAGGGGCAATCAGCCCCAGCATTTT
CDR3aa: CASSLDRGNQPQHF

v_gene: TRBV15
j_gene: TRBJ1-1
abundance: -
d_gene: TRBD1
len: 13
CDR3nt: TGTGCCACCCGTCCACAGGGGTGGGCTGAAGCTTTCTTT
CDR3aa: CATRPQGWAEAFF

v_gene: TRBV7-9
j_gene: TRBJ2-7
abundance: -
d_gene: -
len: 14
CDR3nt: TGTGCCAGCAGCCTCGAAGGGGGGGCCCACGAGCAGTACTTC
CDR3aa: CASSLEGGAHEQYF

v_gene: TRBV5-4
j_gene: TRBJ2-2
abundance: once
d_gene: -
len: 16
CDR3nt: TGTGCCAGCAGCTTGAGGGCAGGGTCGGCCACCGGGGAGCTGTTTTTT
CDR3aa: CASSLRAGSATGELFF

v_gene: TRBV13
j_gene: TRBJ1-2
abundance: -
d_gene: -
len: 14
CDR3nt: TGTGCCAGCAGCTTAGGAGGTTCCTCCTATGGCTACACCTTC
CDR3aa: CASSLGGSSYGYTF

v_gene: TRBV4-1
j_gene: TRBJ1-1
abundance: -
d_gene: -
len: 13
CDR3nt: TGCGCCAGCAGCCACCAAAGCGGCACTGAAGCTTTCTTT
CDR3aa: CASSHQSGTEAFF

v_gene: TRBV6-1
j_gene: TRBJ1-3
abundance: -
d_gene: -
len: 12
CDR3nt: TGTGCCAGCCGGATACAGGGAAACACCATATATTTT
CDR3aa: CASRIQGNTIYF

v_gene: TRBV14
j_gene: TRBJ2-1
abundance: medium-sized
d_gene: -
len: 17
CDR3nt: TGTGCCAGCAGCCAAGACCCCAGCACCATCGCCTACAATGAGCAGTTCTTC
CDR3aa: CASSQDPSTIAYNEQFF

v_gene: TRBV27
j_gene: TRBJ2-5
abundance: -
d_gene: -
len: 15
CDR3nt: TGTGCCAGCAGTGCCCGTGGACAGTTCCAAGAGACCCAGTACTTC
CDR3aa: CASSARGQFQETQYF

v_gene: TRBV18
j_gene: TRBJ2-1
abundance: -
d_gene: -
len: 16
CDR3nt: TGTGCCAGCTCACCGACTACCGGGACAACGTACAATGAGCAGTTCTTC
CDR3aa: CASSPTTGTTYNEQFF

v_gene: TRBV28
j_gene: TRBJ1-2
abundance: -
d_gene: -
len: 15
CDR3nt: TGTGCCAGCAGTCCCCACCCGGCGGCATCCTATGGCTACACCTTC
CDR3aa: CASSPHPAASYGYTF

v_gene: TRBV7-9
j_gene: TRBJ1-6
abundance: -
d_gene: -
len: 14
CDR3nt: TGTGCCAGCAGCTTAGAAGGGGATAATTCACCCCTCCACTTT
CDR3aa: CASSLEGDNSPLHF

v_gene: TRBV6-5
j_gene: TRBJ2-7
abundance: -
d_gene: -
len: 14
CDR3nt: TGTGCCAGCAGTTACGACGACAGACACTACGAGCAGTACTTC
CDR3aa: CASSYDDRHYEQYF

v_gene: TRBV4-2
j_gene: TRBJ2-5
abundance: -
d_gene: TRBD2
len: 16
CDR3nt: TGTGCCAGCAGCCCCGGACTAGCGGGACAACGGGAGACCCAGTACTTC
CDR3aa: CASSPGLAGQRETQYF

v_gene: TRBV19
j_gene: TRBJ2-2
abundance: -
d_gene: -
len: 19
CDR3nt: TGTGCCAGTAGCCCCAAGTCAGGGTTGATGAGCGGGAACACCGGGGAGCTGTTTTTT
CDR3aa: CASSPKSGLMSGNTGELFF

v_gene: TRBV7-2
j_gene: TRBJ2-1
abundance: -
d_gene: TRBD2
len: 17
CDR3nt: TGTGCCAGCAGCCCCCATACTAGCGGACACGTCGGGGATGAGCAGTTCTTC
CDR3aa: CASSPHTSGHVGDEQFF

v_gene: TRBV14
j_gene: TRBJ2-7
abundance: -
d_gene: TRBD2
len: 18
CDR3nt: TGTGCCAGCAGCCAAGGGGGACGGGGACTAGCGGGCGCTTACGAGCAGTACTTC
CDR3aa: CASSQGGRGLAGAYEQYF

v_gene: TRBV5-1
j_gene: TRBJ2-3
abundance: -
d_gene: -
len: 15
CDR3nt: TGCGCCAGCAGCTTGGGGAGGGGTGGCACAGATACGCAGTATTTT
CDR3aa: CASSLGRGGTDTQYF

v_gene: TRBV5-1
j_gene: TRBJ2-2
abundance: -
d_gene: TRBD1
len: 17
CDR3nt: TGCGCCAGCAGCGCGGACCCCGGGACAGTTCACACCGGGGAGCTGTTTTTT
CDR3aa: CASSADPGTVHTGELFF

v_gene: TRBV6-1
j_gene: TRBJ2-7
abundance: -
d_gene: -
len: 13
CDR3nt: TGTGCCAGCAGTGATTCCCCCTCCTACGAGCAGTACTTC
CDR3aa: CASSDSPSYEQYF

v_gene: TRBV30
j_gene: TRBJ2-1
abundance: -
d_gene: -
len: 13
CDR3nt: TGTGCCTGGAGCCCAGGGGGGGGGAATGAGCAGTTCTTC
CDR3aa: CAWSPGGGNEQFF